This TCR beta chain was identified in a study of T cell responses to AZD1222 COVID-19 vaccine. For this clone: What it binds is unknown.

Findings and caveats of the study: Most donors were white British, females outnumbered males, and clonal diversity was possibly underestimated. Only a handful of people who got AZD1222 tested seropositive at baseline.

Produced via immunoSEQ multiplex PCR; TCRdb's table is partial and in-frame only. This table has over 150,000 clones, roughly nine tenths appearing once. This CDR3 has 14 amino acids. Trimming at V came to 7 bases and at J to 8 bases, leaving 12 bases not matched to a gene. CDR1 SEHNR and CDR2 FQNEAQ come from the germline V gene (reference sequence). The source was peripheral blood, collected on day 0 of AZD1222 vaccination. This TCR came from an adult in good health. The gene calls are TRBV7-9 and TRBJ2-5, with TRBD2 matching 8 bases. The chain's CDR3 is CASKLFGGGQTQYF. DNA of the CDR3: TGTGCCAGCAAGTTGTTCGGGGGGGGTCAAACCCAGTACTTC.